This T cell receptor (beta chain) was captured in a study of T cell responses to AZD1222 COVID-19 vaccine. Study-level points and caveats: Dominant CD4 TCR responses targeted spike regions 160-218 and 743-854. Nearly half of spike-specific TCRs reportedly target variant regions that are unmutated in the B.1.351 and B.1.1.7 variants.

As regards this clone: Its antigen is unknown.

V was clipped by 5 bases and J by 8 bases; unmatched bases: 10. Germline V CDR1 and CDR2: SEHNR, FQNEAQ (reference sequence). This CDR3 is built from 15 residues. Only in-frame clones appear in the TCRdb table, and some are missing; sequencing was by immunoSEQ multiplex PCR. Among around 130,000 clones listed, over 75% were seen once. The source of this sequence is an adult who received the AZD1222 COVID-19 vaccine. The specimen comprised peripheral blood, sampled 28 days after the second AZD1222 dose. V usage is TRBV7-9 and J usage is TRBJ2-1, with 9 bases that match TRBD1. CDR3 sequence (DNA): TGTGCCAGCAGCCCGGGACAGGGTATATTCGATGAGCAGTTCTTC. It yields the protein CASSPGQGIFDEQFF.